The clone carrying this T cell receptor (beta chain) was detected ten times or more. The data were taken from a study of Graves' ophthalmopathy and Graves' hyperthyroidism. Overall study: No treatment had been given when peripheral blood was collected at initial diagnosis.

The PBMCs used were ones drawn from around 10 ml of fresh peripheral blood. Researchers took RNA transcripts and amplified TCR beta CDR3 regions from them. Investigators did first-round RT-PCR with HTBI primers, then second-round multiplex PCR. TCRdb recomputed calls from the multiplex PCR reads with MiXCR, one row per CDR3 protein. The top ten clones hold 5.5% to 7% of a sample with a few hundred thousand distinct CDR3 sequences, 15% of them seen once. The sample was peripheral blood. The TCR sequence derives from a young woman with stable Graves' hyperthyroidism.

CDR3 amino acids: CSGGVGGRDYEQYF. The CDR3 DNA reads as TGCAGTGGGGGGGTTGGGGGTAGGGACTACGAGCAGTACTTC. The V and J genes are TRBV20-1 and TRBJ2-7; possibly TRBD2 for D (6 bases). V lost 7 bases and J 3 bases, leaving 19 bases between the germline ends. Germline CDR1 is DFQATT and CDR2 is SNEGSKA (reference sequence). The length of the CDR3 is 14 residues.